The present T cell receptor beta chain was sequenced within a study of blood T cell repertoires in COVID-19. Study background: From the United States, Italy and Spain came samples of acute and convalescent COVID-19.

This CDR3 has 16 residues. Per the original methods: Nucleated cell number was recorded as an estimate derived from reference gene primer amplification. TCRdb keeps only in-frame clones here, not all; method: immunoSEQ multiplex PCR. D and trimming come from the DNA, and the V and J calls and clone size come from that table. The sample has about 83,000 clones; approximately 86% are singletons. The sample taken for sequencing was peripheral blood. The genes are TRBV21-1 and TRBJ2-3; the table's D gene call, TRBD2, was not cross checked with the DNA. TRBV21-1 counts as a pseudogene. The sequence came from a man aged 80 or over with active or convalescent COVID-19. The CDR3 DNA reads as TGTGCCAGCAGCATTGGTCGGGAGGCTAGGACAGATACGCAGTATTTT. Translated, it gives CASSIGREARTDTQYF.